Presented here are 27 T cell receptor beta chains from one specimen sequenced in a study of cytomegalovirus exposure and HLA in healthy donors. Primers included in the PCR were 60 Vbeta and 13 Jbeta primers. Here immunoSEQ multiplex PCR was the method, and the copy in TCRdb shows in-frame clones only, minus some. This sample has fewer than 65,000 clones, with over 75% found just once. Specimen: PBMCs. These receptors originate from a man between 18 and 29 years old in good health and CMV-seronegative.

The genes are TRBV13 and TRBJ2-7; D is undetermined. Germline assignment: CDR1 PRHDT and CDR2 FYEKMQ (reference sequence). The CDR3 consists of 13 residues. Trimming took 3 bases from V and 2 from J, leaving 8 bases between them. CDR3 DNA sequence: TGTGCCAGCAGCTTCTTCAGTACCTACGAGCAGTACTTC. Translation: CASSFFSTYEQYF.

This clone was counted once. This rearrangement joins TRBV28 to TRBJ2-3; D uncertain. Germline CDR1 reads MDHEN; CDR2 reads SYDVKM. Trimming took off 6 bases at V and 3 bases at J, with 13 bases between the two ends. The CDR3 runs to 14 residues. CDR3 in DNA: TGTGCCAGCAGGCCTCGGGTCCGAACAGATACGCAGTATTTT. Translated, it gives CASRPRVRTDTQYF.

For the CDR3, the DNA is TGTGCTACTAGCGGGGGCCGGGGGGAGACCCAGTACTTC. It yields the protein CATSGGRGETQYF. The chain uses TRBV7-7 and TRBJ2-5; 11 positions agree with TRBD2. The germline gives CDR1 SSHAT, CDR2 FNYEAQ (reference sequence). This CDR3 spans 13 amino acids.

The genes are TRBV6-6 and TRBJ1-4; 9 nucleotides match TRBD1. CDR3 length equals 16 residues. V shed 6 bases and J 6 bases; nucleotides not matched to a gene: 11. Germline V gene data show CDR1 as MNHNY and CDR2 as SVGAGI (reference sequence). The CDR3 region is CASSWLTGGEDEKLFF. The CDR3 DNA is TGTGCCAGCAGCTGGCTAACAGGGGGCGAGGATGAAAAACTGTTTTTT.

The V call is TRBV7-8, the J call TRBJ1-3; D is undetermined. V lost 2 bases and J 0 bases, leaving 8 bases between the germline ends. Per germline, CDR1 SGHVS and CDR2 FQNEAQ. The CDR3 extends over 15 amino acids. The CDR3: CASSLTDSSGNTIYF. CDR3 nucleotide sequence: TGTGCCAGCAGCTTAACAGATAGCTCTGGAAACACCATATATTTT.

This chain uses TRBV4-1 with TRBJ2-2; 8 nucleotides line up with TRBD1. V shed 3 bases and J 1 base; nucleotides not matched to a gene: 1. Germline V gene lookup returns CDR1 MGHRA and CDR2 YSYEKL. CDR3 length equals 15 residues. CDR3 sequence reads: CASSHGTGNTGELFF. The CDR3 DNA follows: TGCGCCAGCAGCCACGGGACAGGGAACACCGGGGAGCTGTTTTTT.

The chain employs TRBV9 and TRBJ1-3, with D possibly TRBD1 on 6 matching bases. Germline V lookup: CDR1 SGDLS, CDR2 YYNGEE. The V gene lost 5 bases and the J gene lost 2 bases, with 14 bases spanning the gap. The CDR3 runs to 15 residues. CDR3 residues: CASSAQGYAGNTIYF. The CDR3 DNA reads TGTGCCAGCAGTGCACAGGGTTATGCTGGAAACACCATATATTTT.

This chain links TRBV11-3 with TRBJ1-1; D ambiguous. Between the trimmed V and J ends, which lost 5 bases and 0 bases, there was a span of 7 bases. The CDR3 runs 13 residues. The germline V gene has CDR1 SGHNT and CDR2 YENEEA. Here the CDR3 reads CASSPLLNTEAFF. The CDR3 DNA follows: TGTGCCAGCAGCCCCCTACTGAACACTGAAGCTTTCTTT.

This clone was seen a few times. The V gene is TRBV28, the J gene TRBJ1-4, with D unresolved. The germline V gene has CDR1 MDHEN and CDR2 SYDVKM. CDR3 length: 13 residues. V lost 6 bases to trimming and J lost 10 bases, with 15 bases between them. The CDR3 coding sequence is TGTGCCAGCAGGGGAACGAGGGTGGGAAAACTGTTTTTT. Encoded protein: CASRGTRVGKLFF.

This sequence joins TRBV5-8 and TRBJ2-6; 9 nucleotides line up with TRBD1. Germline V gives CDR1 SGHTS, CDR2 YDEGEE. This CDR3 is 17 amino acids long. Trimming took 4 bases from V and 4 from J; bases not matched to a gene: 9. The CDR3 spells CASSNRDRASGANVLTF. CDR3 coding DNA: TGTGCCAGCAGCAACCGGGACAGGGCCTCCGGGGCCAACGTCCTGACTTTC.

The chain joins TRBV28 to TRBJ1-1; 9 nucleotides line up with TRBD1. The CDR3 is 14 residues long. Germline-derived CDR1 and CDR2 are MDHEN and SYDVKM. V lost 3 bases to trimming and J lost 11 bases; unmatched junction nucleotides: 10. CDR3 residues: CASSFRGGDRDAFF. In DNA, the CDR3 is TGTGCCAGCAGTTTCAGGGGAGGGGACAGGGATGCTTTCTTT.

The V gene is TRBV30, the J gene TRBJ2-2; D is undetermined. V was cut by 1 base and J by 4 bases, with 7 bases left in between. Looked up from germline, CDR1 is GTSNPN and CDR2 is SVGIG (reference sequence). The CDR3 totals 13 residues. CDR3 in DNA: TGTGCCTGGAGTGGCCAGTTCACCGGGGAGCTGTTTTTT. Amino acids: CAWSGQFTGELFF. Together with reference TRBV30 and TRBJ2-2, the CDR3 gives the full variable domain: SQTIHQWPATLVQPVGSPLSLECTVEGTSNPNLYWYRQAAGRGLQLLFYSVGIGQISSEVPQNLSASRPQDRQFILSSKKLLLSDSGFYLCAWSGQFTGELFFGEGSRLTVL.

This chain connects TRBV18 to TRBJ2-5; D ambiguous. From germline, CDR1 is KGHSH and CDR2 LQKENI. V was cut by 0 bases and J by 1 base, with 6 bases left in between. The CDR3 runs 14 residues. The DNA of the CDR3 is TGTGCCAGCTCACCACCGGGCAGCCAAGAGACCCAGTACTTC. It codes for CASSPPGSQETQYF.

The CDR3 here is CASSSLAGGGTDTQYF. The CDR3 nucleotides read TGTGCCAGCAGCTCCTTAGCGGGGGGGGGCACAGATACGCAGTATTTT. This sequence joins TRBV7-8 and TRBJ2-3; TRBD2 agrees at 11 bases. CDR1 SGHVS and CDR2 FQNEAQ come from the germline V gene. CDR3 length: 16 amino acids. Germline trimming cut 4 bases from V and 1 base from J; bases unmatched to any gene: 4. Full variable domain (missing parts from reference TRBV7-8 and TRBJ2-3): GAGVSQSPRYKVAKRGQDVALRCDPISGHVSLFWYQQALGQGPEFLTYFQNEAQLDKSGLPSDRFFAERPEGSVSTLKIQRTQQEDSAVYLCASSSLAGGGTDTQYFGPGTRLTVL.

The V and J genes are TRBV30 and TRBJ2-7; D might be TRBD2 (5 bases). V lost 0 bases, J lost 5 bases, and 17 bases lay in between. The germline CDR1 and CDR2 sequences are GTSNPN and SVGIG (reference sequence). The CDR3 runs 15 residues. This CDR3 reads CAWSVTGNTRDEQYF. The CDR3 DNA is TGTGCCTGGAGTGTTACTGGGAATACTAGGGACGAGCAGTACTTC.

The chain has TRBV4-1 and TRBJ1-4; D gene uncertain. The ends were cut back, 7 bases at V and 8 bases at J, with 17 bases in the middle. CDR1 is MGHRA, CDR2 YSYEKL, per germline. The CDR3 extends over 14 amino acids. For the CDR3, the DNA is TGCGCCAGCAACACTCGGGAGTTGCCGGAAAAACTGTTTTTT. This encodes CASNTRELPEKLFF.

This chain uses TRBV5-4 with TRBJ1-3; no clear D gene. The CDR3 is 14 residues long. Deletions cut 0 bases from V and 7 bases from J, with 11 bases between. CDR1 is SGHNT and CDR2 is YYREEE in the germline V gene (reference sequence). Written as DNA, the CDR3 is TGTGCCAGCAGCTTGGACAGCCCCAGGAACACCATATATTTT. Translated, it gives CASSLDSPRNTIYF.

Here the CDR3 reads CASSQTGQGYEQYF. The CDR3 DNA reads as TGCGCCAGCAGCCAAACGGGACAGGGCTACGAGCAGTACTTC. The chain recombines TRBV4-1 with TRBJ2-7; TRBD1 aligns across 9 bases. V was pared by 2 bases and J by 3 bases, with 2 bases of the junction left unmatched. CDR3 length: 14 amino acids. CDR1 is MGHRA, CDR2 YSYEKL, per germline.

This clone was detected only a few times. This chain uses TRBV9 with TRBJ2-1; D uncertain. Trimming removed 4 bases at V and 4 bases at J, with 21 bases between. This CDR3 spans 17 amino acids. Germline CDR1 and CDR2: SGDLS and YYNGEE. CDR3 amino acids: CASSPTGSLLAYNEQFF. Written as DNA, the CDR3 is TGTGCCAGCAGCCCTACCGGATCACTACTTGCTTACAATGAGCAGTTCTTC.

In this sample, this clone turned up once. This rearrangement joins TRBV4-1 to TRBJ2-1, with TRBD1 identical over 8 bases. J gave up 7 bases and V 0 bases, and 14 bases lay outside the gene matches. Looked up from germline, CDR1 is MGHRA and CDR2 is YSYEKL. This CDR3 is built from 18 residues. The CDR3 reads CASSQDQFGQGGLNEQFF. The CDR3 coding sequence is TGCGCCAGCAGCCAAGACCAGTTCGGACAGGGAGGTTTGAATGAGCAGTTCTTC.

The genes are TRBV9 and TRBJ2-1; the D is unclear. This CDR3 is built from 14 residues. Trimming removed 0 bases at V and 7 bases at J, with 11 bases between. Germline CDR1 SGDLS, CDR2 YYNGEE. The CDR3 is CASSVAPTDNEQFF. The CDR3 DNA is TGTGCCAGCAGCGTAGCTCCGACTGATAATGAGCAGTTCTTC.

The rearrangement links TRBV30 to TRBJ1-5, with a tentative D call TRBD1 (6 bases). CDR1 GTSNPN and CDR2 SVGIG come from the germline V gene (reference sequence). V was trimmed by 0 bases and J by 6 bases, leaving 12 bases between them. CDR3 length equals 14 residues. Here the CDR3 reads CAWSVMAGAQPQHF. CDR3 in DNA: TGTGCCTGGAGTGTAATGGCAGGGGCTCAGCCCCAGCATTTT.

A single count supports this clone. The chain couples TRBV7-9 to TRBJ2-7, with D tentatively TRBD1 (6 bases). The CDR3 runs to 13 residues. Germline V CDR1 and CDR2: SEHNR, FQNEAQ (reference sequence). V lost 5 bases, J lost 3 bases, and 11 bases lay in between. In DNA form, the CDR3 reads TGTGCCAGCAGCATCGGACAGCTCTACGAGCAGTACTTC. Its translation is CASSIGQLYEQYF.

The CDR3 DNA reads as TGTGCCATCAGTGAGTACACGGGGAACACTGAAGCTTTCTTT. Protein: CAISEYTGNTEAFF. The J gene is TRBJ1-1, the V gene TRBV10-3; D unresolved. V dropped 1 base and J dropped 1 base, with 7 bases sitting between them. Germline-derived CDR1 and CDR2 are ENHRY and SYGVKD. The CDR3 totals 14 residues.

J is TRBJ1-4 and V is TRBV5-1, with D hard to call. Trimming pared 1 base from V and 4 bases from J, leaving 14 bases between. This CDR3 region has 16 residues. Germline V lookup: CDR1 SGHRS, CDR2 YFSETQ. The CDR3 nucleotides are TGCGCCAGCAGCTTGACAGCCGGACTCTATAATGAAAAACTGTTTTTT. Translated, it gives CASSLTAGLYNEKLFF.

The rearrangement uses TRBV10-3 and TRBJ1-1, with a weak D call TRBD1 (6 bases). V was clipped by 3 bases and J by 6 bases, with 14 bases between them. CDR1 and CDR2 from the germline V gene are ENHRY and SYGVKD. There are 14 residues in the CDR3. In DNA, the CDR3 is TGTGCCATCAGTGATTCCACAGGGCGGGCTGAAGCTTTCTTT. It is translated as CAISDSTGRAEAFF.

The chain employs TRBV5-4 and TRBJ1-1; D gene unclear. Per the germline V gene, CDR1 is SGHNT and CDR2 is YYREEE (reference sequence). This CDR3 has 15 residues. V was trimmed by 0 bases and J by 4 bases, leaving 13 bases between them. In DNA form, the CDR3 reads TGTGCCAGCAGCTTGGGGCCAGGCTTGATCACTGAAGCTTTCTTT. This translates into CASSLGPGLITEAFF. Based on the CDR3 plus reference TRBV5-4 and TRBJ1-1, the full variable domain is ETGVTQSPTHLIKTRGQQVTLRCSSQSGHNTVSWYQQALGQGPQFIFQYYREEENGRGNFPPRFSGLQFPNYSSELNVNALELDDSALYLCASSLGPGLITEAFFGQGTRLTVV.